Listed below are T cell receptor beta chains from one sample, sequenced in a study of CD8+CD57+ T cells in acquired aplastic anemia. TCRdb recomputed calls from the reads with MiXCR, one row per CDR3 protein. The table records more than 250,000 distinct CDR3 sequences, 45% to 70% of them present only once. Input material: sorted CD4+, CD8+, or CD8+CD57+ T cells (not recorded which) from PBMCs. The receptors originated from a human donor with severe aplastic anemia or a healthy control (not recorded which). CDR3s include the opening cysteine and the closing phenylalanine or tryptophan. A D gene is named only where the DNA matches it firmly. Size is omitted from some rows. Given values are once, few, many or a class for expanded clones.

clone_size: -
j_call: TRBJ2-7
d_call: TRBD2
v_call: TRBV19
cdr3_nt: TGTGCCAGTAGTAACAAGGGACTAGCGGGAAGAAACGAGCAGTACTTC
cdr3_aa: CASSNKGLAGRNEQYF

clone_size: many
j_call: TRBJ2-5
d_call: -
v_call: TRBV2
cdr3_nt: TGTGCCAGCAGTGATGGGGTGGGTCGGCGAGAGACCCAGTACTTC
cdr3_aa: CASSDGVGRRETQYF

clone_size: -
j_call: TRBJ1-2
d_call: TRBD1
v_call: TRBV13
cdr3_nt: TGTGCCAGCACCCTTCCTCCCGGGACAGGGCCCTATGGCTACACCTTC
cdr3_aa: CASTLPPGTGPYGYTF

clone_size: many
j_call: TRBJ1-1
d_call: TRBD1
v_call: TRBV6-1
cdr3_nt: TGTGCCAGCAGTTCATGGGGACAGGGGGAAGCTTTCTTT
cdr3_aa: CASSSWGQGEAFF

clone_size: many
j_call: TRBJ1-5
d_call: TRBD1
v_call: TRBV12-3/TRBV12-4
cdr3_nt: TGTGCCAGCACCCTCGGACAGGGGGGCAATCAGCCCCAGCATTTT
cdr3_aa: CASTLGQGGNQPQHF

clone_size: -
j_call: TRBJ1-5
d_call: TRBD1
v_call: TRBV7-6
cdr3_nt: TGTGCCAGCAGCTTATACACAGGGGCCAATCAGCCCCAGCATTTT
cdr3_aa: CASSLYTGANQPQHF

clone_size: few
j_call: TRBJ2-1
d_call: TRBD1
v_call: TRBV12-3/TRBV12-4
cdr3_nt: TGTGCCAGCAGTCGTAGACAGGGGGGCGATGAGCAGTTCTTC
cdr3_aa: CASSRRQGGDEQFF

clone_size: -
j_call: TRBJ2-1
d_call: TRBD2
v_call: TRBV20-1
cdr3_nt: TGCAGTGCTGGTCCTGGGGGGGGCTTC
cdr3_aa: CSAGPGGGF

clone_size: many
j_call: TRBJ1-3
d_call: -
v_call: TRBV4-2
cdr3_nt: TGTGCCAGCAGCCCAAGAGGACAGAGCTCTGGAAACACCATATATTTT
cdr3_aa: CASSPRGQSSGNTIYF

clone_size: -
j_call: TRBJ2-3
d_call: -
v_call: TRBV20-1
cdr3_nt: TGCAGTGCCGAAAAACCGGGGAAGACAGATACGCAGTATTTT
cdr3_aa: CSAEKPGKTDTQYF

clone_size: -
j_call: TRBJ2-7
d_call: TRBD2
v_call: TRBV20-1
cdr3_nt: TGCAGTGCTAACGGGGGGGGCGGGAGGAGCTCCTACGAGCAGTACTTC
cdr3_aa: CSANGGGGRSSYEQYF

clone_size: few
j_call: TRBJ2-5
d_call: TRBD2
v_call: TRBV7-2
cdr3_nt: TGTGCCAGCAGCTTCTTACTAGCGGGGGAAGGAGAGACCCAGTACTTC
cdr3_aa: CASSFLLAGEGETQYF

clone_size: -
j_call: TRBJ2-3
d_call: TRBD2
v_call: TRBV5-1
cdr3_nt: TGCGCCAGCAGAACTAGCGGAGGCACAGATACGCAGTATTTT
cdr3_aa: CASRTSGGTDTQYF

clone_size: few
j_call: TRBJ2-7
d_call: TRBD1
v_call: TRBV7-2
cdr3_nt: TGTGCCAGCAGCTCAACCGGGACAGGGGTCAACTACGAGCAGTACTTC
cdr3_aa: CASSSTGTGVNYEQYF

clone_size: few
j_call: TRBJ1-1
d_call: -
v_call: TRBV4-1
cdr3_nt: TGCGCCAGCAGCCTAGGCCTGGGGCCGGAAGCTTTCTTT
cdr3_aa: CASSLGLGPEAFF

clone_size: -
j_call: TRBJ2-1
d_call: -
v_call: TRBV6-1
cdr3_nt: TGTGCCAGCAGTGAAATAGTTCGGGGGCAGTTCTTC
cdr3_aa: CASSEIVRGQFF